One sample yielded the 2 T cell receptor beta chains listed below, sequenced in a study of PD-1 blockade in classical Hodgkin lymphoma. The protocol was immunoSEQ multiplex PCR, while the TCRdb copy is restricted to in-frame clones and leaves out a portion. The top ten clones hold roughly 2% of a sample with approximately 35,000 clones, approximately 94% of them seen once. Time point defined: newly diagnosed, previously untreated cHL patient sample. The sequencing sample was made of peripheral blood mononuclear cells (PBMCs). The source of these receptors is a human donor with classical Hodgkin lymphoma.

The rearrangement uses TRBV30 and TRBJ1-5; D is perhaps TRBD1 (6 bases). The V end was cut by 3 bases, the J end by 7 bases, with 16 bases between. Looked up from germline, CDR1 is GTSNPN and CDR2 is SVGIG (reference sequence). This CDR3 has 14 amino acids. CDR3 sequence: CAWSGTSYGQPQHF. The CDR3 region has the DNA TGTGCCTGGAGCGGGACATCCTACGGGCAGCCCCAGCATTTT.

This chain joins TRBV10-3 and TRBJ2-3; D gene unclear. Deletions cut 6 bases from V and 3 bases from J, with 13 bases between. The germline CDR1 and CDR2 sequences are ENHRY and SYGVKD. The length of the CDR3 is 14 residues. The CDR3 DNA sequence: TGTGCCATCAGCTTCCCTGAGGTGACAGATACGCAGTATTTT. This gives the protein CAISFPEVTDTQYF.